These T cell receptor beta chains were read from a single sample in a study of Ad26.COV2.S vaccination and SARS-CoV-2 variants. Profiled with immunoSEQ multiplex PCR; TCRdb holds only in-frame clones, not every one. The table lists about 350,000 clones, around nine tenths of them singletons. Specimen: peripheral blood, collected in a trial of Ad26.COV2.S vaccine versus placebo. The receptor set was obtained from a person between 18 and 60 years old who received the Ad26.COV2.S COVID-19 vaccine or a placebo. Both conserved end residues are trimmed from each CDR3. A D gene is named only where the DNA matches it firmly.

d_call v_call cdr3_aa
TRBD2 TRBV9 ASSGSGAGTDTQY
NA TRBV20-1 SASLAVSGNTIY
NA TRBV6-5 ASRPASYYEQY
TRBD1 TRBV9 ASSARQGADTEAF
NA TRBV7-9 ASSLVPRVEQF
NA TRBV28 ASTINSYEQY
NA TRBV28 ASRLGSYNEQF
NA TRBV7-2 ASSLGGAGGNTIY
TRBD2 TRBV7-3 ASSLTSGVLTDTQY
NA TRBV7-2 ASSLQGLNTEAF